These 10 T cell receptor beta chains were sequenced from one sample in a study of OX40 agonist ivuxolimab in advanced cancers. Preparation of the library involved the immunoSEQ multiplex PCR assay. The immuneACCESS repertoire file appears here via TCRdb, limited to in-frame rearrangements. These files lack a portion of the clones; in checked studies, under half of the deficit traces to unresolved V genes, and the cause of the others is not known. A total of tens of thousands of clones appear in this sample, roughly 92% of them only once. Around 0.46% of the sample rests with the top ten. The sequenced sample was CD4+ or CD8+ T cells sorted from blood, obtained in a trial of the OX40 agonist ivuxolimab. The receptors derive from an adult with an advanced solid tumor such as melanoma, head and neck, liver or kidney cancer.

This clone was recorded a few times. CDR3 DNA sequence: TGTGCCAGCAGTGAGACTCCTCTGCTAGCCAAAAACATTCAGTACTTC. This encodes CASSETPLLAKNIQYF. The chain couples TRBV2 to TRBJ2-4; D remains unclear. Germline V lookup: CDR1 SNHLY, CDR2 FYNNEI. V was trimmed by 3 bases and J by 0 bases, leaving 12 bases between them. CDR3 length equals 16 residues.

V gene TRBV6-1 combines with J gene TRBJ2-5, with 9 bases aligning to TRBD2. The end of the DNA is better explained by TRBJ2-7, so the J call may be wrong. CDR3 length: 16 amino acids. Germline V gene data show CDR1 as MNHNS and CDR2 as SASEGT. CDR3 nucleotide sequence: TGTGCCAGCAGTGCAATGACTAGCGGACTACACTACGAGCAGTACTTC. This encodes CASSAMTSGLHYEQYF.

This clone showed up just once. The chain links TRBV14 to TRBJ2-1; 15 bases fit TRBD2. V shed 5 bases and J 4 bases; nucleotides not matched to a gene: 12. The germline V gene encodes CDR1 SGHDN and CDR2 FVKESK. This CDR3 contains 19 residues. The CDR3 DNA sequence: TGTGCCAGCAGCGACGGACAGGGGACTAGCGGGAGGAATTACAATGAGCAGTTCTTC. Residues: CASSDGQGTSGRNYNEQFF.

The chain combines TRBV6-5 with TRBJ2-5; D uncertain. Gene TRBJ2-7 matches the end of the DNA better, so the J call may be wrong. Germline CDR1 is MNHEY and CDR2 is SVGAGI. The CDR3 length is 15 residues. This chain's CDR3 is CASSYSGGISYEQYF. The CDR3 region has the DNA TGTGCCAGCAGTTACTCGGGCGGAATCTCCTACGAGCAGTACTTC.

This chain joins TRBV19 and TRBJ2-4, with D unclear. Germline V CDR1 and CDR2: LNHDA, SQIVND (reference sequence). The CDR3 covers 14 residues. V lost 3 bases to trimming and J lost 5 bases, with 11 bases between them. The CDR3 coding sequence is TGTGCCAGTAGTATGGGCTCGTTCCAAAACATTCAGTACTTC. Amino acid sequence: CASSMGSFQNIQYF. Combining the CDR3 with reference TRBV19 and TRBJ2-4 gives the whole variable domain DGGITQSPKYLFRKEGQNVTLSCEQNLNHDAMYWYRQDPGQGLRLIYYSQIVNDFQKGDIAEGYSVSREKKESFPLTVTSAQKNPTAFYLCASSMGSFQNIQYFGAGTRLSVL.

The chain has TRBV2 and TRBJ2-3; 7 bases match TRBD2. Germline V gene sequence: CDR1 SNHLY, CDR2 FYNNEI. The CDR3 has 15 amino acids. The V segment lost 6 bases and the J segment 5 bases; nucleotides outside the gene matches: 11. CDR3 coding DNA: TGTGCCAGCAGCCCCAGGACTAGTAGAGAAGATACGCAGTATTTT. The encoded protein is CASSPRTSREDTQYF.

The CDR3, as DNA: TGTGCCAGCACTAACGGCGGGGAAGCCATTCAGTACTTC. Residues: CASTNGGEAIQYF. This chain connects TRBV5-4 to TRBJ2-4; tentatively, D is TRBD2 (6 bases). The CDR3 sequence is 13 residues long. The V gene's germline CDR1 is SGHNT and CDR2 YYREEE (reference sequence). V was trimmed by 6 bases and J by 9 bases, leaving 16 bases between them.

The J gene is TRBJ2-2, the V gene TRBV19, with D perhaps assigned TRBD1 or TRBD2 (5 bases each). Trimming removed 7 bases from V and 2 bases from J, with 11 bases in between. CDR1 is LNHDA, CDR2 SQIVND, per germline (reference sequence). The length of the CDR3 is 14 residues. The CDR3 nucleotides are TGTGCCAGTATCAAGGGGAGCAACACCGGGGAGCTGTTTTTT. It specifies CASIKGSNTGELFF. The full variable domain, completed using reference TRBV19 and TRBJ2-2, is DGGITQSPKYLFRKEGQNVTLSCEQNLNHDAMYWYRQDPGQGLRLIYYSQIVNDFQKGDIAEGYSVSREKKESFPLTVTSAQKNPTAFYLCASIKGSNTGELFFGEGSRLTVL.

The CDR3 loop reads CASSLLGAATTDTQYF. The CDR3, as DNA: TGTGCCAGCAGTTTACTGGGGGCGGCGACCACAGATACGCAGTATTTT. The chain employs TRBV27 and TRBJ2-3; possibly TRBD1 for D (6 bases). Germline lookup yields CDR1 MNHEY and CDR2 SMNVEV (reference sequence). The V and J ends lost 2 bases and 2 bases respectively, with 14 bases between them. This CDR3 is 16 amino acids long.

The genes are TRBV27 and TRBJ1-1; D gene unclear. V gave up 2 bases and J gave up 0 bases, with 10 bases separating them. The CDR3 length is 15 residues. Germline-derived CDR1 and CDR2 are MNHEY and SMNVEV (reference sequence). CDR3 protein: CASSLRSAMNTEAFF. For the CDR3, the DNA is TGTGCCAGCAGTTTAAGGTCCGCAATGAACACTGAAGCTTTCTTT.